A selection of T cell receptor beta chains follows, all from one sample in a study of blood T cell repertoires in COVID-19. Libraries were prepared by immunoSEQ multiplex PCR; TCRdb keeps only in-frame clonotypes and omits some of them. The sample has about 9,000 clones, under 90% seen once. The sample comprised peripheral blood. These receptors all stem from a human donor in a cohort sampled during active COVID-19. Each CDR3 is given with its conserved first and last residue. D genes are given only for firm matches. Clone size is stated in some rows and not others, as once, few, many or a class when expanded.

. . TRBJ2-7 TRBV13 TGTGCCAGCAAAGCGCGGGGAGCTTACGAGCAGTACTTC CASKARGAYEQYF
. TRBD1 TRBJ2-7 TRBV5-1 TGCGCCAGCAGCTTCCTGACAGGGGGCCCCTACGAGCAGTACTTC CASSFLTGGPYEQYF
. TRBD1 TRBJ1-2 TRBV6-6 TGTGCCAGCATCCAGGACTTGACAGGGATTAGCTATGGCTACACCTTC CASIQDLTGISYGYTF
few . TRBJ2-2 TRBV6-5 TGTGCCAGCATCATGACAGGCGCCGTCCGCGGGGAGCTGTTTTTT CASIMTGAVRGELFF
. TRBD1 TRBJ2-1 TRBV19 TGTGCCAGTGGCCCGGGACAGACATACAATGAGCAGTTCTTC CASGPGQTYNEQFF
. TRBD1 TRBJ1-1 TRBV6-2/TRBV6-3 TGTGCCAGCAGCCAGACAGGGGTTGAAGCTTTCTTT CASSQTGVEAFF
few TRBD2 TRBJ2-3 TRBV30 TGTGCCTGGAAGGGACTAGCGGGGGTTACAGATACGCAGTATTTT CAWKGLAGVTDTQYF
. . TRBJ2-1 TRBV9 TGTGCCAGCAGCGTAGCGGGACAACCCTACAATGAGCAGTTCTTC CASSVAGQPYNEQFF
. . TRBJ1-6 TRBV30 TGTGCCTGGCGCCTAGCCGGAAATTCACCCCTCCACTTT CAWRLAGNSPLHF
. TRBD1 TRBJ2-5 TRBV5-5 TGTGCCAGCAGCCGGCCGGGACAGGGAATAGAGACCCAGTACTTC CASSRPGQGIETQYF
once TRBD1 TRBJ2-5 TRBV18 TGTGCCAGCTCACCCTACGGACAGGGGGCGGAGACCCAGTACTTC CASSPYGQGAETQYF
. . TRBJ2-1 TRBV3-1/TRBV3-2 TGTGCCAGCAGCCAACTTTCTAGCAATGAGCAGTTCTTC CASSQLSSNEQFF
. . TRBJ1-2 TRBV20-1 TGCAGTGCTAGTTCGCGTGCAGGGGCAGGGTATGGCTACACCTTC CSASSRAGAGYGYTF
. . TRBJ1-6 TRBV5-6 TGTGCCAGCGGGGCCGGGCCAAATAATTCACCCCTCCACTTT CASGAGPNNSPLHF
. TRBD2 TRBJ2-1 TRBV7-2 TGTGCCAGCATCCCCCTAGCGGGGGGAGGCAATGAGCAGTTCTTC CASIPLAGGGNEQFF
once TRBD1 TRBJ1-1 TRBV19 TGTGCCAGTAGTTTTCCTCAGGGGGACTCGAACACTGAAGCTTTCTTT CASSFPQGDSNTEAFF
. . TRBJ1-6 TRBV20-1 TGCAGTGCTAGTCACCAACGCCGGGACAAGGCTTCACCCCTCCACTTT CSASHQRRDKASPLHF
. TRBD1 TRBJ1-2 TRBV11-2 TGTGCCAGCAGGAAGGCGGCGACAGGGCAAGGCTACACCTTC CASRKAATGQGYTF
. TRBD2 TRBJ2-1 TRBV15 TGTGCCACCAGCATTTTCGGGGGGGAATTCTACAATGAGCAGTTCTTC CATSIFGGEFYNEQFF
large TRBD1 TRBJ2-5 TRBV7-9 TGTGCCAGCAGCCCCGGACAGGGGGCCCAAGAGACCCAGTACTTC CASSPGQGAQETQYF
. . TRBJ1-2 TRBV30 TGTGCCTGGAGTGTACTAGCTGGCTACACCTTC CAWSVLAGYTF
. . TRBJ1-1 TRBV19 TGTGCCAGTAGCCCCCAAACCGACAGTTGGAACACTGAAGCTTTCTTT CASSPQTDSWNTEAFF
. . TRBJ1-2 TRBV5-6 TGTGCCAGCAGCCCTGGGTACGGGGGGTATGGTTACACCTTC CASSPGYGGYGYTF
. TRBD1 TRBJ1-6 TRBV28 TGTGCCAGCAGCCCCGACAGGGGGGTGATTGATTCACCCCTCCACTTT CASSPDRGVIDSPLHF
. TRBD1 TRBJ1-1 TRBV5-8 TGTGCCAGCAGTTCGGGACAGCTTACAAACACTGAAGCTTTCTTT CASSSGQLTNTEAFF
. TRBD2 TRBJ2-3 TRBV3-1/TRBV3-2 TGTGCCAGCAGCCAAGCATGGGCGGGGGTACTCACCACAGATACGCAGTATTTT CASSQAWAGVLTTDTQYF
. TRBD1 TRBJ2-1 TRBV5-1 TGCGCCAGCAGCTTGGGTCGCCAGGGGGCCGGTAATGAGCAGTTCTTC CASSLGRQGAGNEQFF
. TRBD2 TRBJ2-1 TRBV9 TGTGCCAGCAGCAGTCGACTTAGCGGGGGGACCTACAATGAGCAGTTCTTC CASSSRLSGGTYNEQFF
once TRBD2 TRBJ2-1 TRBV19 TGTGCCAGTAGTCCGGGACTAGCGGGGGGGCCGGGAAATGAGCAGTTCTTC CASSPGLAGGPGNEQFF
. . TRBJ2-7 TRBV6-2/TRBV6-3 TGTGCCAGCAGTTCCATCAGTCCCTACGAGCAGTACTTC CASSSISPYEQYF
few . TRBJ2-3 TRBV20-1 TGCAGTGCTGGACTTACGAATACGCAGTATTTT CSAGLTNTQYF
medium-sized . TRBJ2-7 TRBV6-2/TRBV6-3 TGTGCCAGCAGTTACTCGGGGAGTGTGAGGTACGAGCAGTACTTC CASSYSGSVRYEQYF
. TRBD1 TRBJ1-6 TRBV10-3 TGTGCCATCAGTGAGGGGACAGGGTCCTATAATTCACCCCTCCACTTT CAISEGTGSYNSPLHF
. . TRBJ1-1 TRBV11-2 TGTGCCAGCAGCTTGCAGGCAGACACTGAAGCTTTCTTT CASSLQADTEAFF
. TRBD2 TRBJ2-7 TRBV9 TGTGCCAGCAGTACTAGCGGGAATACCTACGAGCAGTACTTC CASSTSGNTYEQYF